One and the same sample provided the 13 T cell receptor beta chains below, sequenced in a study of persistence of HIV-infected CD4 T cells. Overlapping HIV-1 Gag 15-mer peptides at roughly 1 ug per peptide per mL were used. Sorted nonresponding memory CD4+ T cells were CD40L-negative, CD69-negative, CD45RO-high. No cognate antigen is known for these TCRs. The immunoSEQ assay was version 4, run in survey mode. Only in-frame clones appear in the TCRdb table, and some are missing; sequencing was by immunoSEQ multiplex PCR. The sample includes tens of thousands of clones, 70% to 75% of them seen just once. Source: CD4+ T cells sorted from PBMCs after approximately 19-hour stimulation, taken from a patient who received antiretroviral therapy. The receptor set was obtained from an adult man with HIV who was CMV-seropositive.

The DNA for the CDR3 is TGTGCCACCAGTGATTCGAACCCGGGACAGGGGAGGAGTGGCTACACCTTC. Translating gives CATSDSNPGQGRSGYTF. The chain combines TRBV24-1 with TRBJ1-2; 10 bases agree with TRBD1. The CDR3 loop spans 17 amino acids. Germline V lookup: CDR1 KGHDR, CDR2 SFDVKD. Trimming at V came to 2 bases and at J to 7 bases, leaving 12 bases not matched to a gene.

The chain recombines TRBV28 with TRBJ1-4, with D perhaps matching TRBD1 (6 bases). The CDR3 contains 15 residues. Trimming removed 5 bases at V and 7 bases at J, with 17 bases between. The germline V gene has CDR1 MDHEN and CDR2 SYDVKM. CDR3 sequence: CASSPPAGAGEKLFF. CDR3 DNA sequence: TGTGCCAGCAGTCCCCCAGCAGGGGCAGGTGAAAAACTGTTTTTT.

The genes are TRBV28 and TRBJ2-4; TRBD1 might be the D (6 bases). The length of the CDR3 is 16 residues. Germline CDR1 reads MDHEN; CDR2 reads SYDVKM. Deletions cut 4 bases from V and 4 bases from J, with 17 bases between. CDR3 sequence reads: CASSYGGTGRKNIQYF. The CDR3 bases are TGTGCCAGCAGTTACGGAGGAACAGGGAGAAAAAACATTCAGTACTTC. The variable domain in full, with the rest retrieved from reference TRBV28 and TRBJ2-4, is DVKVTQSSRYLVKRTGEKVFLECVQDMDHENMFWYRQDPGLGLRLIYFSYDVKMKEKGDIPEGYSVSREKKERFSLILESASTNQTSMYLCASSYGGTGRKNIQYFGAGTRLSVL.

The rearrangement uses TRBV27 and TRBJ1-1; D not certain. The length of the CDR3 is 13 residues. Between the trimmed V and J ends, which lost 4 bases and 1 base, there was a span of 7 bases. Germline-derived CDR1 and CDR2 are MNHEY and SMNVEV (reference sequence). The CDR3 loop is CASSWRENTEAFF. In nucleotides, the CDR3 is TGTGCCAGCAGTTGGAGGGAGAACACTGAAGCTTTCTTT.

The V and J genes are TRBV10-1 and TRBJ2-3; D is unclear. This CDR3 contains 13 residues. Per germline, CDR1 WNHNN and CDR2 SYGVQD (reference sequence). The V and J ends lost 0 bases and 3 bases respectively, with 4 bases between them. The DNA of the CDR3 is TGCGCCAGCAGTGAGTCGAATACAGATACGCAGTATTTT. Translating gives CASSESNTDTQYF.

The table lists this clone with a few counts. CDR3 DNA sequence: TGTGCCAGCAGTTCACCGGGACAGATTAATGAAAAACTGTTTTTT. Its translation is CASSSPGQINEKLFF. The genes are TRBV28 and TRBJ1-4; the match to TRBD1 covers 7 bases. The germline V gene has CDR1 MDHEN and CDR2 SYDVKM. The CDR3 totals 15 residues. The trim removed 4 bases at V and 4 bases at J, leaving 6 bases unmatched.

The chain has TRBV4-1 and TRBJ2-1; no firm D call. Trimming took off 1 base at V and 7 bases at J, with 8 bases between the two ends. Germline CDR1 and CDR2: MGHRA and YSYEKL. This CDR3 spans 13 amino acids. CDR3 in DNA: TGCGCCAGCAGCCAAGGGGTCCGGAATGAGCAGTTCTTC. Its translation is CASSQGVRNEQFF.

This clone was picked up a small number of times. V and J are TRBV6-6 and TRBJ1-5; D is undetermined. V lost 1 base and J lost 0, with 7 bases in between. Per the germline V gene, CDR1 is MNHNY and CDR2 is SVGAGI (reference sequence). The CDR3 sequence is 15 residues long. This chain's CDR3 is CASSYYDVSNQPQHF. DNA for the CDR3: TGTGCCAGCAGTTACTACGACGTTAGCAATCAGCCCCAGCATTTT.

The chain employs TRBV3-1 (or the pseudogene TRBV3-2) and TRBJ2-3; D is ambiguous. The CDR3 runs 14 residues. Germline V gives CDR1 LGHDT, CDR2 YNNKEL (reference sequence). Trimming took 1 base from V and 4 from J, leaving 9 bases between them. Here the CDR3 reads CASSQAVYPDTQYF. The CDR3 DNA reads TGTGCCAGCAGCCAAGCTGTCTATCCAGATACGCAGTATTTT.

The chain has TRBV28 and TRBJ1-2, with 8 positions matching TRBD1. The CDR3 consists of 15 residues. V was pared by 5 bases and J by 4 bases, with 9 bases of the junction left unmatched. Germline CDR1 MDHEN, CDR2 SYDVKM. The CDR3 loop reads CASSPPGGASYGYTF. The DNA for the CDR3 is TGTGCCAGCAGTCCCCCAGGGGGCGCGAGCTATGGCTACACCTTC.

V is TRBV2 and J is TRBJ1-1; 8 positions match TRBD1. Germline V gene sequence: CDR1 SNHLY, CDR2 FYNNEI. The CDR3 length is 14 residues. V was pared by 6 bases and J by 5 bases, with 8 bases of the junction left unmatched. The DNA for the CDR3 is TGTGCCAGCAGCGAGACAGGGGCGGGGACTGAAGCTTTCTTT. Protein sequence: CASSETGAGTEAFF.

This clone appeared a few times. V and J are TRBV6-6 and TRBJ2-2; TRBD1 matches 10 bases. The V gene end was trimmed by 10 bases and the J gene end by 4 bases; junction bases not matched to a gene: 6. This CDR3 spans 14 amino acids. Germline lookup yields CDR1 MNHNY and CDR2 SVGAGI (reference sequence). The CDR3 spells CATSGQGSTGELFF. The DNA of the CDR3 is TGTGCCACCTCGGGACAGGGGAGCACCGGGGAGCTGTTTTTT.

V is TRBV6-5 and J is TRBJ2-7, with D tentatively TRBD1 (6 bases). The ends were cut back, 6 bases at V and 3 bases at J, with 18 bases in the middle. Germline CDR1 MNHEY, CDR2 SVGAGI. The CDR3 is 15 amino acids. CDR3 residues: CASRRQVGVDYEQYF. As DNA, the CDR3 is TGTGCCAGCAGAAGACAGGTGGGGGTTGACTACGAGCAGTACTTC.